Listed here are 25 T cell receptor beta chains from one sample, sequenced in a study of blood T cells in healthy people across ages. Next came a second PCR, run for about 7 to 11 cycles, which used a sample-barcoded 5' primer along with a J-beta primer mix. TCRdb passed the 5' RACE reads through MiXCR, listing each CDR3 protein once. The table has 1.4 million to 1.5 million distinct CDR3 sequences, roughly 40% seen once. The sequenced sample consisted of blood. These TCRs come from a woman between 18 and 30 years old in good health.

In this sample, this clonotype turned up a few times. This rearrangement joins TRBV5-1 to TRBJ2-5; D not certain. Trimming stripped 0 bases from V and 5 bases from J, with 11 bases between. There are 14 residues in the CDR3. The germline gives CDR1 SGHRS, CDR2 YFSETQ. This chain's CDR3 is CASSLVFVWETQYF. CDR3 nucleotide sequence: TGCGCCAGCAGCTTGGTTTTTGTGTGGGAGACCCAGTACTTC.

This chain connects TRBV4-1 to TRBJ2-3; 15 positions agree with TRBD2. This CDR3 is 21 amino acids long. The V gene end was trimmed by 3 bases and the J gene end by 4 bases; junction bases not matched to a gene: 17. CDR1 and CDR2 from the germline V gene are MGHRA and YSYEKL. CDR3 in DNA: TGCGCCAGCAGCCAGGTACCGGGACTAGCGGGGGGTTCGACCGGCGCAGATACGCAGTATTTT. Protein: CASSQVPGLAGGSTGADTQYF.

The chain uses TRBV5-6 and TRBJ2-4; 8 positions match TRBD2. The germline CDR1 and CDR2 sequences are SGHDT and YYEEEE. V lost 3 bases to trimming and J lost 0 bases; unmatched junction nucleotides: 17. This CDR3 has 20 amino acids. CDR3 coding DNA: TGTGCCAGCAGCTCCCAGTCTCAACAGCGGGAGAGGCTAGCCAAAAACATTCAGTACTTC. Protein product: CASSSQSQQRERLAKNIQYF. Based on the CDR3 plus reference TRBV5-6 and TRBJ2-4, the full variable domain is DAGVTQSPTHLIKTRGQQVTLRCSPKSGHDTVSWYQQALGQGPQFIFQYYEEEERQRGNFPDRFSGHQFPNYSSELNVNALLLGDSALYLCASSSQSQQRERLAKNIQYFGAGTRLSVL.

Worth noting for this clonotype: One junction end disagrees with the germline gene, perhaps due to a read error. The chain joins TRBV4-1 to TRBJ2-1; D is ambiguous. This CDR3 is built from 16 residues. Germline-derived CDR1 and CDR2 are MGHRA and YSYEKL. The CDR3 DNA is TGCACCAGCAGCCAAGATTCCGGGTTGGGTTACAATGAGCAGTTCTTC. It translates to CTSSQDSGLGYNEQFF.

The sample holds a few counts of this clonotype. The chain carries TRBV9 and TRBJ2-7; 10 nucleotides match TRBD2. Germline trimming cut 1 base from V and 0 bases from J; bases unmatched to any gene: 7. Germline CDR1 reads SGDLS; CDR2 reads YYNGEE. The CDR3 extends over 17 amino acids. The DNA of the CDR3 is TGTGCCAGCAGCGTACGGCTAGCGGGAGAAAACTCCTACGAGCAGTACTTC. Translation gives CASSVRLAGENSYEQYF.

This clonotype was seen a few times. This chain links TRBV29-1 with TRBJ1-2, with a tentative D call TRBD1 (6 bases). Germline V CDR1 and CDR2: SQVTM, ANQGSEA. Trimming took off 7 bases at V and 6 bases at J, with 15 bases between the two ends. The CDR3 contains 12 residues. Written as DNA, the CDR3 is TGCAGCGCCCTAGGGGGGGAGGATGGCTACACCTTC. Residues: CSALGGEDGYTF. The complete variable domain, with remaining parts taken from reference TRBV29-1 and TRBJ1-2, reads SAVISQKPSRDICQRGTSLTIQCQVDSQVTMMFWYRQQPGQSLTLIATANQGSEATYESGFVIDKFPISRPNLTFSTLTVSNMSPEDSSIYLCSALGGEDGYTFGSGTRLTVV.

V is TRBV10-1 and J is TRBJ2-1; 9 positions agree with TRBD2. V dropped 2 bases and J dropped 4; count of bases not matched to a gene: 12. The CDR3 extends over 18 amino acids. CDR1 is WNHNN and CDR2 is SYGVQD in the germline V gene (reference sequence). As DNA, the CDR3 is TGCGCCAGCAGTGAGAAACACATAGCGGGAGAGGGGTACAATGAGCAGTTCTTC. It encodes CASSEKHIAGEGYNEQFF.

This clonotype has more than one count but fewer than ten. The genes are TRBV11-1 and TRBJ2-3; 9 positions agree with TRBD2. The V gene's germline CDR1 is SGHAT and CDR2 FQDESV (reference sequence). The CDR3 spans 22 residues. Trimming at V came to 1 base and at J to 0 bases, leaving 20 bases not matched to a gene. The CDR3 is CASSLVRQASRRTSGSTDTQYF. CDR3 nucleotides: TGTGCCAGCAGCTTAGTTCGCCAGGCAAGTCGGCGTACTAGCGGGAGCACAGATACGCAGTATTTT.

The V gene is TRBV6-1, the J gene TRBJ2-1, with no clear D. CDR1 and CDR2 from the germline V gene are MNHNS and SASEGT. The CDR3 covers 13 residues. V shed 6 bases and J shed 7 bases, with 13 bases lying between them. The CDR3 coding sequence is TGTGCCAGCAGGGCTTTGGGCGGTAATGAGCAGTTCTTC. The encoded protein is CASRALGGNEQFF.

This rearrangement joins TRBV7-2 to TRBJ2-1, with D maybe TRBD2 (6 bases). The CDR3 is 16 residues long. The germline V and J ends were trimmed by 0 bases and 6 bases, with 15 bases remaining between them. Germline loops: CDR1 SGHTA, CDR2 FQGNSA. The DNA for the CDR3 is TGTGCCAGCAGCTTAGCCCTCTCGGGAGCTGGCAATGAGCAGTTCTTC. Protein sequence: CASSLALSGAGNEQFF.

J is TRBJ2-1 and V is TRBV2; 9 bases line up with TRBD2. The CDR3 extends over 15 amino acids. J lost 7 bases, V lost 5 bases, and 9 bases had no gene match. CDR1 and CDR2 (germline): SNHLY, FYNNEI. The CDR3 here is CASSPWAGGLNEQFF. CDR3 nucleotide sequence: TGTGCCAGCAGTCCTTGGGCGGGGGGGCTGAATGAGCAGTTCTTC.

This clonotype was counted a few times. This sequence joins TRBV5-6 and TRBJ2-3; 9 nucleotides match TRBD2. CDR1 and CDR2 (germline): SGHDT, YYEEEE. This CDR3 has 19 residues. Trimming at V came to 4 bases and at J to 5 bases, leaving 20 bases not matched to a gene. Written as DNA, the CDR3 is TGTGCCAGCAGCGCCTTCCAGGGTGCGAGCGGGGGGCCAAGAGATACGCAGTATTTT. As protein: CASSAFQGASGGPRDTQYF.

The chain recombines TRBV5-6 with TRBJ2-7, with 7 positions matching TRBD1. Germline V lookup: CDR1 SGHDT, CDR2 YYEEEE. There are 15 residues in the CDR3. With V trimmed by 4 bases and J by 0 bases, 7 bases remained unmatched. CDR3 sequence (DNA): TGTGCCAGCAGCCTGGGACAGTGGAGCTCCTACGAGCAGTACTTC. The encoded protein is CASSLGQWSSYEQYF.

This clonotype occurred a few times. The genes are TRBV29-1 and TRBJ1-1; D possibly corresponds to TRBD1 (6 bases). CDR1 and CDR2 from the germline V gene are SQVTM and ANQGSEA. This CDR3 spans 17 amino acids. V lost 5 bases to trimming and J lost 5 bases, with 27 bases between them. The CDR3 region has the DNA TGCAGCGTTACTCTGGACTTGACAGGTCTCGGTAGAACTGAAGCTTTCTTT. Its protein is CSVTLDLTGLGRTEAFF.

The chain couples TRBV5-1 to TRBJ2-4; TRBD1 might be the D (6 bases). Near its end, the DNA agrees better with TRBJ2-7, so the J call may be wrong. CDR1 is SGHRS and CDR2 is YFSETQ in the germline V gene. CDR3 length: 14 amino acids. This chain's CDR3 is CASSLGTVWLEQYF. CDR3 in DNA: TGCGCCAGCAGCTTGGGGACAGTTTGGCTCGAGCAGTACTTC.

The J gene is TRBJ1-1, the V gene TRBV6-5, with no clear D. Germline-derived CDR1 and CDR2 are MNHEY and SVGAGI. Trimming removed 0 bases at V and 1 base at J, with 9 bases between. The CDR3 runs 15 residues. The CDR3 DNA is TGTGCCAGCAGTTACTCGAGGGTCTCGAACACTGAAGCTTTCTTT. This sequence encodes CASSYSRVSNTEAFF.

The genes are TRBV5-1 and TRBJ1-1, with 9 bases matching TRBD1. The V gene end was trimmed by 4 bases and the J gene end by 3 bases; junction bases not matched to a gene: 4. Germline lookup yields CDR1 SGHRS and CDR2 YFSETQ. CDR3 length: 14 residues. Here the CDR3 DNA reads TGCGCCAGCAGCCGCTGGACAGGGGACACTGAAGCTTTCTTT. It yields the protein CASSRWTGDTEAFF. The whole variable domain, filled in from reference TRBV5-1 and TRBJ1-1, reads KAGVTQTPRYLIKTRGQQVTLSCSPISGHRSVSWYQQTPGQGLQFLFEYFSETQRNKGNFPGRFSGRQFSNSRSEMNVSTLELGDSALYLCASSRWTGDTEAFFGQGTRLTVV.

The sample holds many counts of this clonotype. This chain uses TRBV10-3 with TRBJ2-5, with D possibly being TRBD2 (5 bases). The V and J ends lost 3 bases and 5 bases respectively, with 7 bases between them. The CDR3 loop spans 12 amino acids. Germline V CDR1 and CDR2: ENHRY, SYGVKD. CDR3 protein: CAISDLAETQYF. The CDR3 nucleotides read TGTGCCATCAGTGACTTAGCGGAGACCCAGTACTTC.

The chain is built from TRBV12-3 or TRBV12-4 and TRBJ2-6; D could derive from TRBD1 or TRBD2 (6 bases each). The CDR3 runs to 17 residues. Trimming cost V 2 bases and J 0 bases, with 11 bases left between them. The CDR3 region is CASSLKGGFSGANVLTF. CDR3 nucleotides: TGTGCCAGCAGTTTAAAGGGGGGCTTCTCTGGGGCCAACGTCCTGACTTTC.

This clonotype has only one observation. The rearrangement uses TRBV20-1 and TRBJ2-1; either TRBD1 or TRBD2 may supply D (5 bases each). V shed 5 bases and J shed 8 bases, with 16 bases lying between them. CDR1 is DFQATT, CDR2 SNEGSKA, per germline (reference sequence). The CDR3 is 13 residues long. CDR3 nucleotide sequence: TGCAGTGCTTCTCTAGCAGGGTCCCATGAGCAGTTCTTC. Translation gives CSASLAGSHEQFF.

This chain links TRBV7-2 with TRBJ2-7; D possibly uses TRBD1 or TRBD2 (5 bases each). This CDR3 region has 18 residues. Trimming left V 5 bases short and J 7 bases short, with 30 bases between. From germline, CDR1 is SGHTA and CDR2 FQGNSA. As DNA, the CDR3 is TGTGCCAGCAGCACGTTACTATTTGGGGGTAGTTCTCAGAGTGAGCAGTACTTC. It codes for CASSTLLFGGSSQSEQYF.

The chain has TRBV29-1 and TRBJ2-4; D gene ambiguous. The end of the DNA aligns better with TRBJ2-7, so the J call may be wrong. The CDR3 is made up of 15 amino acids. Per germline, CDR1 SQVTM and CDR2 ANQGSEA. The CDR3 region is CSAVSGGTKLYEQYF. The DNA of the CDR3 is TGCAGCGCTGTGAGTGGCGGAACCAAACTCTACGAGCAGTACTTC.

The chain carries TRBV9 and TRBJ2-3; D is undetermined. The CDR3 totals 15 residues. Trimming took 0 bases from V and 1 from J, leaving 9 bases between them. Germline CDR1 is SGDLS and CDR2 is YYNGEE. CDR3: CASSVGTTGTDTQYF. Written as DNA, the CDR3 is TGTGCCAGCAGCGTAGGTACAACAGGCACAGATACGCAGTATTTT.

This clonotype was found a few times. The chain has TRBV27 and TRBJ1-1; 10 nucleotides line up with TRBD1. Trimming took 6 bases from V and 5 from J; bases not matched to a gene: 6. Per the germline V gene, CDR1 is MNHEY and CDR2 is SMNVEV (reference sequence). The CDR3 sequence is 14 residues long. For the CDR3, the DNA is TGTGCCAGCAGCCTCCGGGACAGGGGAACTGAAGCTTTCTTT. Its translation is CASSLRDRGTEAFF.

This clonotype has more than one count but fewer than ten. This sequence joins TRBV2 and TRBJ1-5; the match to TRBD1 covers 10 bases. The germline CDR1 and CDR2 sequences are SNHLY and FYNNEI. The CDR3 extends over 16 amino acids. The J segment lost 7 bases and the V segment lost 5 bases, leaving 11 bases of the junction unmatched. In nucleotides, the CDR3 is TGTGCCAGCAGTCACCGGGACAGGGGATGGGCGCAGCCCCAGCATTTT. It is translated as CASSHRDRGWAQPQHF.